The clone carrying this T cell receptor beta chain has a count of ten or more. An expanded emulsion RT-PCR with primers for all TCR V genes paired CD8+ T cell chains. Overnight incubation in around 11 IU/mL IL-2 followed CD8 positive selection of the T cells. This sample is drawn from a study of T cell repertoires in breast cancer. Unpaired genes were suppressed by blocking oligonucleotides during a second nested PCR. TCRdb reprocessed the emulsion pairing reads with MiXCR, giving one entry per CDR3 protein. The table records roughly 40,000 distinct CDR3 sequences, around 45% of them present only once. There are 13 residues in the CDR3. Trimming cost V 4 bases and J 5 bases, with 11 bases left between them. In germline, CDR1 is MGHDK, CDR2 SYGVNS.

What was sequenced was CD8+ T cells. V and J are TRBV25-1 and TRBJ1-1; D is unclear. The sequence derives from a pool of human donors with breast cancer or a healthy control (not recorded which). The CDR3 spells CASSVGPLTEAFF. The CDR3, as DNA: TGTGCCAGCAGTGTCGGCCCCCTTACTGAAGCTTTCTTT. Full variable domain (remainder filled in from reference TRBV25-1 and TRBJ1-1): EADIYQTPRYLVIGTGKKITLECSQTMGHDKMYWYQQDPGMELHLIHYSYGVNSTEKGDLSSESTVSRIRTEHFPLTLESARPSHTSQYLCASSVGPLTEAFFGQGTRLTVV.